This TCR beta chain originates from a study of cytomegalovirus exposure and HLA in healthy donors. Whole-study findings and limits: Previous analysis showed most TCR beta V segments were productive about 87% or about 30% of the time. Most CMV-associated TCR beta chains appeared HLA-restricted in a later analysis.

This clone was seen only a few times. Its antigen is unidentified. While unrecorded immune exposures were likely, the donors were nominally healthy when sampled. The CDR3 runs to 13 residues. The germline V gene encodes CDR1 LNHDA and CDR2 SQIVND (reference sequence). With V trimmed by 6 bases and J by 4 bases, 1 base remained unmatched. Primers included in the PCR were 60 Vbeta and 13 Jbeta primers. Repertoires were generated with immunoSEQ multiplex PCR, while TCRdb's copy carries only in-frame clones and drops some. Found here are approximately 190,000 clones, 82% of them singletons; the top ten hold 6% to 8%.

The specimen sequenced was PBMCs. The receptor was isolated from a woman aged 50 to 65 in good health and CMV-seropositive. The chain links TRBV19 to TRBJ1-5, with TRBD1 matching over 9 bases. The CDR3 is CASRGTGNQPQHF. The CDR3 region has the DNA TGTGCCAGTAGAGGGACAGGGAATCAGCCCCAGCATTTT.